This TCR beta chain was recovered during a study of vaccination and CD4 T cells after COVID-19. Study-level background: Cells received overlapping spike peptides from SARS-CoV-2, HCoV-NL63, HCoV-OC43 and HCoV-229E as stimulation.

In this sample, this clonotype turned up once. Its target is unknown. Cultured CD4+ T cell DNA underwent sequencing with the Oncomine TCR Beta short-read assay. TCRdb itself ran the PCR reads through MiXCR, one entry per CDR3 protein. This sample carries just under 20,000 distinct CDR3 sequences, around 45% of them seen once, and the ten largest clones take less than 4.5%. Documented treatment: roughly nine-day PBMC culture with coronavirus spike peptide pools or control peptides (ViraFEST assay). Cultures used 2 million or so PBMCs per well, 7.5 to 10 IU/ml IL-2 and roughly 9 ug/ml peptides. Negative-selection isolation of CD4+ T cells was performed after around ten days of culture. Germline V gene sequence: CDR1 MDHEN, CDR2 SYDVKM. This CDR3 comprises 14 residues. Between the trimmed V and J ends, which lost 6 bases and 0 bases, there was a span of 6 bases.

The rearrangement links TRBV28 to TRBJ1-6; D is uncertain. The source was CD4+ T cells from blood, cultured in vitro, collected before SARS-CoV-2 vaccination. The receptor was isolated from a human donor who had recovered from COVID-19. Here the CDR3 DNA reads TGTGCCAGCAGAGAAGGCTCCTATAATTCACCCCTCCACTTT. Amino acids: CASREGSYNSPLHF.